The sequence of this T cell receptor (beta chain) was determined in a study of cytomegalovirus exposure and HLA in healthy donors. The study, taken as a whole, reports: The study found most TCR sequences rare, yet found some public TCRs in many donors.

The sample holds a few counts of this clone. Its antigen remains unknown. The study ran its PCR with 60 Vbeta and 13 Jbeta primers. Clones were read by immunoSEQ multiplex PCR, and TCRdb kept only the in-frame ones, dropping some. The repertoire holds 130,000 or so clones, with 8.5% as singletons. The CDR3 totals 15 residues. Germline values: CDR1 SNHLY, CDR2 FYNNEI. V was trimmed by 4 bases and J by 5 bases, leaving 14 bases between them. This clonotype was sampled from a man aged 35-49 years in good health and CMV-seronegative. The rearrangement joins TRBV2 to TRBJ2-2; D may be TRBD2 (6 bases). The sample was PBMCs. The CDR3 sequence is CASSAGSRRTGELFF. In DNA, the CDR3 is TGTGCCAGCAGTGCCGGGAGCCGACGTACCGGGGAGCTGTTTTTT.